The T cell receptor beta chain described here comes from a study of shared clonotypes between healthy human individuals. Notes on the study in general: Only blood underwent sampling, and tissue repertoires likely differ.

This table comes from immunoSEQ multiplex PCR, and its TCRdb copy is limited to in-frame clones, with some not included. The data hold 1.4 million to 1.5 million clones, with about 96% observed a single time. V shed 3 bases and J shed 5 bases, with 10 bases lying between them. The CDR3 spans 14 residues. Germline V gene sequence: CDR1 MGHRA, CDR2 YSYEKL. Points on this clone: As yet, its antigen is unknown.

The receptor was isolated from a man aged 25 to 45 in good health. The chain joins TRBV4-1 to TRBJ2-2; D remains unclear. The sequencing sample was made of naive CD4+ T cells sorted from blood. As for subset: CD45RA+ positively selected. CDR3: CASSHPPATGELFF. The DNA for the CDR3 is TGCGCCAGCAGCCACCCCCCAGCGACCGGGGAGCTGTTTTTT.